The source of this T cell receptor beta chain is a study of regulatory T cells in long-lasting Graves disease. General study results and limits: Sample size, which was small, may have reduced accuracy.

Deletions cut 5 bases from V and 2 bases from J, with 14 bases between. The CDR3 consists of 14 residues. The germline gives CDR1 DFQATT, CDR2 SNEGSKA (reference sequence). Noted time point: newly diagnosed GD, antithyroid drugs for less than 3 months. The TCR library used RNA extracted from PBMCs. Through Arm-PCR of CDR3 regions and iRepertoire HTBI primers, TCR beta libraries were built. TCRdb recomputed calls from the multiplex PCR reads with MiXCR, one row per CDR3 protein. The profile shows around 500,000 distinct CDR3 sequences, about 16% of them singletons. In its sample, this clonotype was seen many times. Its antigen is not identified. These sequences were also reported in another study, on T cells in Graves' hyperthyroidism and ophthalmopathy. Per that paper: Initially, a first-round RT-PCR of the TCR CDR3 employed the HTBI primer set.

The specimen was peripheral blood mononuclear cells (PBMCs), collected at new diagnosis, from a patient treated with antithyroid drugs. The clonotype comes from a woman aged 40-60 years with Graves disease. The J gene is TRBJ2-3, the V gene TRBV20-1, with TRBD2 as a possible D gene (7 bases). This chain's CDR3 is CSAPPGGHTDTQYF. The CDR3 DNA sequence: TGCAGTGCTCCCCCGGGGGGCCACACAGATACGCAGTATTTT.